This TCR beta chain was documented in a study of cytomegalovirus exposure and HLA in healthy donors. The CDR3 runs 13 residues. Germline V gene sequence: CDR1 SGHNT, CDR2 YYREEE (reference sequence). V shed 7 bases and J 5 bases; nucleotides not matched to a gene: 8. TCRdb keeps only in-frame clones here, not all; method: immunoSEQ multiplex PCR. The sample holds 100,000 to 150,000 clones; 85% to 90% are singletons and the top ten take 1.5% to 2%. Turning to this clone: Its target is not known.

Whole-study results and caveats: Using the classifier, cytomegalovirus status was reportedly diagnosed with high specificity and sensitivity. Whilst most TCR sequences proved rare, a subset of public TCRs occurred across many donors. Associated with cytomegalovirus, according to the listing, were 164 TCR beta chains. CMV antigen specificity of three CMV-associated chains was confirmed in vitro.

The sample consisted of PBMCs. This TCR derives from a woman under 30 in good health and CMV-seronegative. This rearrangement joins TRBV5-4 to TRBJ1-1; 7 bases fit TRBD1. CDR3 amino acids: CASRQQGKTEAFF. The CDR3 region has the DNA TGTGCCAGCCGCCAACAGGGGAAAACTGAAGCTTTCTTT.